This TCR beta chain was captured by sequencing in a study of cytomegalovirus exposure and HLA in healthy donors. Study-level findings and limits: In a later analysis, several top co-occurrence clusters appeared linked to parvovirus B19, influenza, CMV and Epstein-Barr virus. With DRB1 most and HLA-C fewest, TCR association rates differed between HLA loci in a later analysis. In a later analysis, TCR beta V- and J-gene trimming was associated with a missense DCLRE1C variant.

The CDR3 is 17 amino acids. Per germline, CDR1 SGHTA and CDR2 FQGNSA. Trimming left V 4 bases short and J 5 bases short, with 20 bases between. In regard to this clone: The antigen remains undetermined.

PCR involved 60 Vbeta and 13 Jbeta primers. Clones were sequenced by immunoSEQ multiplex PCR, and TCRdb holds only the in-frame ones, with some missing. The sample has 190,000 or so clones; around 83% are singletons. Sequencing input: PBMCs. The V gene is TRBV7-2, the J gene TRBJ2-2; D might be TRBD1 (6 bases). The clonotype originates from a man over 45 in good health and CMV-seronegative. CDR3 protein: CASSSSRQGFRTGELFF. DNA of the CDR3: TGTGCCAGCAGCTCCTCCCGCCAGGGGTTTAGGACCGGGGAGCTGTTTTTT.